These T cell receptor beta chains were read from a single sample in a study of early T cells in non-severe SARS-CoV-2 infection. TCRdb reprocessed the 5' RACE reads with MiXCR, giving one entry per CDR3 protein. The sample has about 77,000 distinct CDR3 sequences; 16% are singletons. Sequenced material: whole blood. All receptors derive from an adult who was a healthcare worker with PCR-confirmed SARS-CoV-2 infection or an uninfected control (not recorded which). The CDR3 runs from the conserved cysteine through the conserved F or W. Clone size, where shown, is once, few, many, or a class for clones that have expanded.

CDR3 | size | V | length
CASSLASPGEQFF | NA | TRBV11-3 | 13
CASSELAGGSTGELFF | NA | TRBV9 | 16
CASSSLGSGDPRAGELFF | NA | TRBV7-8 | 18
CASSQSAGPSSYEQYF | few | TRBV4-2 | 16
CASSLDWDSPYEQYF | few | TRBV5-5 | 15
CASSLLAGPNTGELFF | few | TRBV5-1 | 16
CASSPTEGWSANYGYTF | few | TRBV27 | 17
CASSLWGWGNEQFF | NA | TRBV12-3/TRBV12-4 | 14
CASSLQGGAEQYF | NA | TRBV27 | 13
CSARDLRQGVSYEQYF | NA | TRBV20-1 | 16
CASSEVPYAIAFF | NA | TRBV6-1 | 13
CASSPFGTANLDRLGF | NA | TRBV7-3 | 16
CASSIQGVPNTEAFF | few | TRBV7-3 | 15
CASSGLAGGPEQFF | NA | TRBV19 | 14
CASSGDGSPLHF | few | TRBV7-6 | 12
CSAPFRGDTQYF | many | TRBV20-1 | 12
CSARDRDSGHNSPLHF | few | TRBV20-1 | 16
CASSNQDRVGANSPLHF | NA | TRBV19 | 17
CASSRGDRGSTGELFF | many | TRBV19 | 16
CASSYSPGYGYTF | many | TRBV12-3/TRBV12-4 | 13
CASSSPGTGGYNEQFF | few | TRBV12-3/TRBV12-4 | 16
CASSLESDLYGYTF | NA | TRBV7-9 | 14
CASSQPSSPREQYF | NA | TRBV3-1 | 14
CASSKSGPYEQNF | NA | TRBV6-5 | 13
CASSIGALNQPQHF | NA | TRBV19 | 14
CASSLPGSYSGNTIYF | few | TRBV14 | 16
CASRQGASGYTF | NA | TRBV5-6 | 12
CASSYVRALYNEQFF | NA | TRBV6-5 | 15
CASSYRETGDLGQPQHF | few | TRBV6-2/TRBV6-3 | 17
CASRESPGLQETQYF | NA | TRBV2 | 15
CSARAGTGVYGYTF | many | TRBV20-1 | 14
CATSRERDRENNEQFF | NA | TRBV15 | 16
CATSDMSGNQPQHF | few | TRBV24-1 | 14
CASSLELYSPLHF | many | TRBV7-9 | 13
CASSQRTSGGVDTQYF | NA | TRBV4-2 | 16
CSSFGGGETQYF | NA | TRBV29-1 | 12
CASSYSIPAMNTEAFF | NA | TRBV6-2/TRBV6-3 | 16
CASSVGAGGWGTEAFF | few | TRBV12-3/TRBV12-4 | 16
CASSLIGKETQYF | few | TRBV5-1 | 13
CSGGWVTGETQYF | NA | TRBV29-1 | 13
CAWRNRGEQFF | few | TRBV30 | 11
CAWRVPASSPLHF | NA | TRBV30 | 13
CASMDRGNSPLHF | NA | TRBV28 | 13
CASSFPQGNTDTQYF | NA | TRBV28 | 15
CASSLEGGPLVNGYTF | NA | TRBV9 | 16
CAWRESGSKNEQFF | NA | TRBV30 | 14
CASRSGTSYNEQFF | few | TRBV6-5 | 14
CASSYARVGEQFF | NA | TRBV6-6 | 13
CASSPGWGPLTYGYTF | few | TRBV18 | 16
CATSDLTSGTTETQYF | few | TRBV24-1 | 16